The 5 T cell receptor beta chains presented below share a single source sample, sequenced in a study of T cells in Graves' hyperthyroidism and ophthalmopathy (dated by TCRdb to between 2018 and 2021). Libraries were built with multiplex PCR. TCRdb lists the instrument as Illumina HiSeq 2000. The TCR beta CDR3 regions were amplified from the RNA transcripts. For the first round of RT-PCR on the TCR CDR3, the HTBI primer set was used together with the Qiagen OneStep RT-PCR kit. TCRdb reanalyzed the raw reads on its own, using fastp at Q25 for trimming and MiXCR for clone calling, and kept in-frame beta chains. When rows share a CDR3 protein, they turn into one entry using the most common DNA and genes. This sample gives roughly 500,000 distinct CDR3 sequences in total; about half of them show up just once. Over 15% of the sample goes to the ten largest clones. The material sequenced was peripheral blood or thyroid tissue (not recorded which). The receptors were gathered from an adult woman with Graves' disease, either hyperthyroidism or ophthalmopathy (not recorded which).

The rearrangement uses TRBV30 and TRBJ2-6; D uncertain. This CDR3 spans 15 amino acids. V was clipped by 0 bases and J by 4 bases, with 10 bases between them. Germline assignment: CDR1 GTSNPN and CDR2 SVGIG (reference sequence). In DNA form, the CDR3 reads TGTGCCTGGAGTGTACAAGAGTGGGGGGCCAACGTCCTGACTTTC. Its protein product is CAWSVQEWGANVLTF.

In this sample, this clonotype turned up many times. This chain connects TRBV7-2 to TRBJ2-7, with D perhaps assigned TRBD1 or TRBD2 (5 bases each). Germline V gives CDR1 SGHTA, CDR2 FQGNSA. V was clipped by 3 bases and J by 4 bases, with 13 bases between them. This CDR3 region has 14 residues. CDR3 DNA sequence: TGTGCCAGCAGCTTCCGGGACGGTTCTTACGAGCAGTACTTC. This codes for CASSFRDGSYEQYF.

V gene TRBV11-2 combines with J gene TRBJ1-6; D remains ambiguous. The CDR3 length is 13 residues. From germline, CDR1 is SGHAT and CDR2 FQNNGV. V dropped 3 bases and J dropped 7 bases, with 7 bases sitting between them. Here the CDR3 DNA reads TGTGCCAGCAGCTTGGTCCAGAATTCACCCCTCCACTTT. It yields the protein CASSLVQNSPLHF. The whole variable domain, filled in from reference TRBV11-2 and TRBJ1-6, reads EAGVAQSPRYKIIEKRQSVAFWCNPISGHATLYWYQQILGQGPKLLIQFQNNGVVDDSQLPKDRFSAERLKGVDSTLKIQPAKLEDSAVYLCASSLVQNSPLHFGNGTRLTVT.

The rearrangement uses TRBV7-9 and TRBJ1-6; tentatively, D is TRBD1 (5 bases). V was trimmed by 8 bases and J by 2 bases, leaving 13 bases between them. This CDR3 region has 15 residues. Germline CDR1 SEHNR, CDR2 FQNEAQ (reference sequence). CDR3 protein: CASRRVTAYNSPLHF. The CDR3 DNA sequence: TGTGCCAGCCGCAGGGTTACTGCCTATAATTCACCCCTCCACTTT.

In DNA form, the CDR3 reads TGTGCCAGTAGTATAGAATTCAGCCCTGGGAAGCCCCAGCATTTT. Protein: CASSIEFSPGKPQHF. The V call is TRBV19, the J call TRBJ1-5, with D hard to call. The CDR3 loop spans 15 amino acids. The germline V and J ends were trimmed by 0 bases and 8 bases, with 14 bases remaining between them. Germline V gives CDR1 LNHDA, CDR2 SQIVND (reference sequence).